A single sample gave rise to the 28 T cell receptor beta chains below, sequenced in a study of T-cell reconstitution after alpha-beta-depleted transplantation in children (dated by TCRdb to about 2016). Libraries came from PCR. The data were produced on an Illumina HiSeq 2500. To normalize quantification of the TCRbeta repertoire, the TCR libraries were built with molecular barcoding that relied on unique molecular identifiers. TCRdb took the public reads, trimmed them with fastp at Q25, ran MiXCR for clone calling and kept in-frame beta chains. Each CDR3 protein gets just one entry, which takes the most common genes and DNA from the rows behind it. In all, the sample holds approximately 240,000 distinct CDR3 sequences, and about 9.6% of those were seen once. The ten biggest clones cover around 5% of the sample. The sample here was PBMCs from the stem cell graft donor, taken from the stem cell graft. The receptors were sampled from a human donor who donated a stem cell graft to a child with SCID.

This clonotype was detected a few times. DNA of the CDR3: TGTGCCAGCAGCGAGGCCGGGACTAGCGACCTAAATACGCAGTATTTT. Encoded protein: CASSEAGTSDLNTQYF. This chain links TRBV11-2 with TRBJ2-3; TRBD2 matches at 10 bases. Per the germline V gene, CDR1 is SGHAT and CDR2 is FQNNGV. Losses at the gene ends were 5 bases for V and 7 bases for J; bases not matched to a gene: 12. This CDR3 is built from 16 residues.

This clonotype was counted ten times or more. V is TRBV4-1 and J is TRBJ2-7; the D is unclear. This CDR3 has 18 amino acids. The V gene's germline CDR1 is MGHRA and CDR2 YSYEKL. V was clipped by 2 bases and J by 2 bases, with 22 bases between them. CDR3 in amino acids: CASSQIGGSERKAYEQYF. The CDR3 coding sequence is TGCGCCAGCAGCCAAATAGGTGGCAGCGAAAGAAAGGCCTACGAGCAGTACTTC.

This clonotype was counted many times. V and J are TRBV5-1 and TRBJ1-1, with a tentative D call TRBD1 (5 bases). Germline-derived CDR1 and CDR2 are SGHRS and YFSETQ. V shed 7 bases and J shed 6 bases, with 16 bases lying between them. The CDR3 sequence is 13 residues long. CDR3 residues: CASGRGGEAEAFF. CDR3 coding DNA: TGCGCCAGCGGCCGGGGGGGTGAGGCTGAAGCTTTCTTT.

This clonotype was detected a few times. The CDR3 sequence is CASKRGYRDSSYNEQFF. The CDR3 DNA is TGCGCCAGCAAACGAGGGTACAGGGACAGCTCCTACAATGAGCAGTTCTTC. J is TRBJ2-1 and V is TRBV5-1; TRBD1 agrees at 7 bases. Germline V lookup: CDR1 SGHRS, CDR2 YFSETQ. V lost 6 bases, J lost 0 bases, and 12 bases stayed unmatched. The CDR3 loop spans 17 amino acids.

The CDR3 nucleotides are TGCAGCGTTGATAAGGCCGAGGGGAAGCAGTACTTC. Its protein product is CSVDKAEGKQYF. V gene TRBV29-1 combines with J gene TRBJ2-7; D is tentatively TRBD1 or TRBD2 (5 bases each). The CDR3 length is 12 residues. Germline V gene sequence: CDR1 SQVTM, CDR2 ANQGSEA. The V gene lost 3 bases and the J gene lost 8 bases, with 14 bases spanning the gap.

At least ten counts were recorded for this clonotype. This chain connects TRBV4-1 to TRBJ2-7, with 8 bases fitting TRBD1. The CDR3 runs 14 residues. The trim removed 0 bases at V and 9 bases at J, leaving 7 bases unmatched. Germline V CDR1 and CDR2: MGHRA, YSYEKL. The CDR3 loop is CASSQEPGQGMQYF. CDR3 DNA: TGCGCCAGCAGCCAAGAACCCGGACAGGGAATGCAGTACTTC.

J is TRBJ2-3 and V is TRBV20-1; TRBD1 matches at 7 bases. Germline V gives CDR1 DFQATT, CDR2 SNEGSKA (reference sequence). The CDR3 loop spans 19 amino acids. Trimming removed 5 bases from V and 2 bases from J; junction bases left unmatched: 22. The CDR3 is CSASRFEGARIPDTDTQYF. The DNA for the CDR3 is TGCAGTGCTTCCCGTTTTGAGGGGGCGCGGATCCCTGACACAGATACGCAGTATTTT.

This clonotype was recorded at least ten times. V usage is TRBV14 and J usage is TRBJ1-2, with D hard to call. The CDR3 spans 13 residues. Germline V gene data show CDR1 as SGHDN and CDR2 as FVKESK. V was clipped by 4 bases and J by 5 bases, with 11 bases between them. The CDR3 nucleotides are TGTGCCAGCAGCCCGCAAACGGATTATGGCTACACCTTC. Translating it yields CASSPQTDYGYTF.

The chain joins TRBV12-3 or TRBV12-4 to TRBJ2-1; D is uncertain. This CDR3 is built from 12 residues. The V end was cut by 4 bases, the J end by 4 bases, with 5 bases between. The CDR3 spells CASSSQYNEQFF. The DNA of the CDR3 is TGTGCCAGCAGTTCACAGTACAATGAGCAGTTCTTC.

This clonotype has at least ten counts. The genes are TRBV7-2 and TRBJ2-7; 12 bases align to TRBD2. Trimming took 5 bases from V and 3 from J; bases not matched to a gene: 5. The CDR3 contains 15 residues. CDR1 and CDR2 from the germline V gene are SGHTA and FQGNSA. The chain's CDR3 is CASSRLAGDHYEQYF. In nucleotides, the CDR3 is TGTGCCAGCAGCAGACTAGCGGGAGATCACTACGAGCAGTACTTC.

This clonotype has ten or more counts. J is TRBJ2-5 and V is TRBV5-1, with 14 nucleotides matching TRBD2. The germline V gene encodes CDR1 SGHRS and CDR2 YFSETQ. This CDR3 region has 17 residues. J gave up 3 bases and V 4 bases, and 8 bases lay outside the gene matches. CDR3: CASSVGLGLAGEETQYF. CDR3 DNA sequence: TGCGCCAGCAGCGTGGGCCTGGGACTAGCGGGGGAAGAGACCCAGTACTTC.

This clonotype was found many times. The chain carries TRBV3-1 and TRBJ2-3; D remains ambiguous. The ends were cut back, 5 bases at V and 0 bases at J, with 9 bases in the middle. The CDR3 length is 14 residues. The germline V gene encodes CDR1 LGHDT and CDR2 YNNKEL (reference sequence). The CDR3 reads CASSYTDSTDTQYF. In DNA form, the CDR3 reads TGTGCCAGCAGCTATACAGACAGCACAGATACGCAGTATTTT.

The rearrangement joins TRBV10-3 to TRBJ1-2; D is perhaps TRBD1 (5 bases). In germline, CDR1 is ENHRY, CDR2 SYGVKD. The CDR3 runs to 16 residues. The V end was cut by 2 bases, the J end by 0 bases, with 13 bases between. The CDR3 DNA sequence: TGTGCCATCAGTGAGCCCCGTGGAGGGGCTAACTATGGCTACACCTTC. Its translation: CAISEPRGGANYGYTF.

The chain recombines TRBV4-1 with TRBJ2-1; possible D gene TRBD1, 5 bases. The CDR3 has 16 residues. V lost 4 bases and J lost 6, with 19 bases in between. Germline lookup yields CDR1 MGHRA and CDR2 YSYEKL. CDR3 region: CASSRLGQGTSNEQFF. The CDR3 nucleotides are TGCGCCAGCAGCCGATTAGGGCAGGGTACGTCCAATGAGCAGTTCTTC.

In its sample, this clonotype was seen many times. This rearrangement joins TRBV20-1 to TRBJ2-3; 7 nucleotides agree with TRBD2. The ends lost 6 bases at V and 3 bases at J; junction bases unmatched: 12. CDR3 length: 15 residues. Germline assignment: CDR1 DFQATT and CDR2 SNEGSKA (reference sequence). The CDR3 coding sequence is TGCAGTGCCCTCCCGGGTAGCGGGCGAACAGATACGCAGTATTTT. This encodes CSALPGSGRTDTQYF.

This clonotype was found many times. The rearrangement joins TRBV20-1 to TRBJ1-1; D unclear. Trimming removed 3 bases at V and 2 bases at J, with 10 bases between. Germline assignment: CDR1 DFQATT and CDR2 SNEGSKA (reference sequence). The CDR3 contains 13 residues. The CDR3 loop reads CSASYLQNTEAFF. The DNA for the CDR3 is TGCAGTGCTAGCTATCTCCAAAACACTGAAGCTTTCTTT.

The genes are TRBV19 and TRBJ1-4; D remains ambiguous. This CDR3 region has 16 residues. The germline V and J ends were trimmed by 5 bases and 3 bases, with 16 bases remaining between them. Per the germline V gene, CDR1 is LNHDA and CDR2 is SQIVND (reference sequence). The DNA of the CDR3 is TGTGCCAGTAGTGCAGACCGATGGGCGGCTAATGAAAAACTGTTTTTT. Residues: CASSADRWAANEKLFF.

This clonotype was observed many times. The J gene is TRBJ2-1, the V gene TRBV20-1; 12 nucleotides line up with TRBD2. There are 16 residues in the CDR3. V was pared by 1 base and J by 4 bases, with 5 bases of the junction left unmatched. The germline V gene has CDR1 DFQATT and CDR2 SNEGSKA (reference sequence). CDR3 nucleotides: TGCAGTGCTAGAGTGGGGACTAGCGGGTCTTACAATGAGCAGTTCTTC. The encoded protein is CSARVGTSGSYNEQFF.

This clonotype was recorded at least ten times. This rearrangement joins TRBV20-1 to TRBJ1-2, with D unclear. The V end was cut by 5 bases, the J end by 5 bases, with 6 bases between. The CDR3 totals 10 residues. Germline V lookup: CDR1 DFQATT, CDR2 SNEGSKA (reference sequence). Here the CDR3 reads CSAAQYGYTF. The CDR3 bases are TGCAGTGCTGCCCAGTATGGCTACACCTTC.

This clonotype was counted once. The chain recombines TRBV10-3 with TRBJ2-3; the D gene is possibly TRBD1 (5 bases). Trimming cost V 6 bases and J 1 base, with 8 bases left between them. The CDR3 consists of 13 residues. Per germline, CDR1 ENHRY and CDR2 SYGVKD. The DNA for the CDR3 is TGTGCCATCAGCATACAGGGCACAGATACGCAGTATTTT. This translates into CAISIQGTDTQYF.

This clonotype appeared many times. The V gene is TRBV3-1, the J gene TRBJ2-7, with 13 bases identical to TRBD2. This CDR3 contains 16 residues. The ends lost 0 bases at V and 2 bases at J; junction bases unmatched: 1. CDR1 is LGHDT and CDR2 is YNNKEL in the germline V gene (reference sequence). CDR3 protein: CASSQEGLAGTYEQYF. CDR3 DNA: TGTGCCAGCAGCCAAGAGGGACTAGCGGGAACCTACGAGCAGTACTTC.

This clonotype has ten or more counts. The junction shows a germline mismatch at one end, possibly a read error. The chain joins TRBV10-3 to TRBJ1-1; D not resolved. The germline V gene encodes CDR1 ENHRY and CDR2 SYGVKD. This CDR3 region has 10 residues. CDR3 protein: CATRGGEALF. In nucleotides, the CDR3 is TGTGCCACCCGGGGAGGTGAAGCCCTCTTT.

This clonotype occurred many times. V gene TRBV5-6 combines with J gene TRBJ2-3; the D gene is possibly TRBD1 (6 bases). Trimming shortened V by 2 bases and J by 6 bases, and 7 bases separated the two germline ends. Per germline, CDR1 SGHDT and CDR2 YYEEEE. This CDR3 is built from 12 residues. CDR3: CASSFQGDTQYF. The CDR3 DNA is TGTGCCAGCAGCTTTCAGGGGGATACGCAGTATTTT.

This clonotype was recorded at least ten times. The rearrangement uses TRBV5-1 and TRBJ1-1; a weak D match, TRBD1 (6 bases). CDR3 size: 17 residues. From germline, CDR1 is SGHRS and CDR2 YFSETQ. Trimming took 1 base from V and 4 from J, leaving 20 bases between them. CDR3 bases: TGCGCCAGCAGCTTGTACAGCCAGGGGAGATTGGGCACTGAAGCTTTCTTT. Residues: CASSLYSQGRLGTEAFF.

Many counts were recorded for this clonotype. The rearrangement uses TRBV6-5 and TRBJ2-3, with 7 bases matching TRBD1. Germline V gene sequence: CDR1 MNHEY, CDR2 SVGAGI. V dropped 0 bases and J dropped 1; count of bases not matched to a gene: 4. This CDR3 has 16 residues. The CDR3 DNA reads TGTGCCAGCAGTTACTCGAGTCAGGGGGGCACAGATACGCAGTATTTT. Its protein product is CASSYSSQGGTDTQYF.

The J gene is TRBJ1-5, the V gene TRBV30; no clear D gene. V was clipped by 2 bases and J by 2 bases, with 10 bases between them. The CDR3 contains 14 residues. Germline CDR1 reads GTSNPN; CDR2 reads SVGIG (reference sequence). The CDR3 nucleotides are TGTGCCTGGAGTTTCACCCACGGCAATCAGCCCCAGCATTTT. Amino acid sequence: CAWSFTHGNQPQHF.

This clonotype was picked up many times. The rearrangement joins TRBV12-3 or TRBV12-4 to TRBJ2-7; D is ambiguous. The CDR3 has 12 amino acids. Trimming pared 4 bases from V and 2 bases from J, leaving 6 bases between. The CDR3 spells CASSSHTYEQYF. CDR3 DNA: TGTGCCAGCAGTTCCCACACCTACGAGCAGTACTTC.

At least ten counts were recorded for this clonotype. The chain carries TRBV6-6 and TRBJ1-2; the match to TRBD1 covers 7 bases. V was pared by 10 bases and J by 2 bases, with 4 bases of the junction left unmatched. The germline V gene has CDR1 MNHNY and CDR2 SVGAGI (reference sequence). The CDR3 length is 12 residues. The CDR3 region is CATEQGNYGYTF. The CDR3 bases are TGTGCCACCGAACAGGGGAACTATGGCTACACCTTC.